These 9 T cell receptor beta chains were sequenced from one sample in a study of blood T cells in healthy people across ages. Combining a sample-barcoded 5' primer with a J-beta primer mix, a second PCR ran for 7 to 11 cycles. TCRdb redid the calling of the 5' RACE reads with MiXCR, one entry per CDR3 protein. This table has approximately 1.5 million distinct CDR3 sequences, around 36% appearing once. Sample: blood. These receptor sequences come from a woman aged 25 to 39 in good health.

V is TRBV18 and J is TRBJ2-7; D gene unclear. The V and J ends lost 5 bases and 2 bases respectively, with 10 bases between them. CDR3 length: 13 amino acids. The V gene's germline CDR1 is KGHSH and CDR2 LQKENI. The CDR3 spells CASSTNTAYEQYF. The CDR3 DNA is TGTGCCAGCTCAACTAACACAGCCTACGAGCAGTACTTC.

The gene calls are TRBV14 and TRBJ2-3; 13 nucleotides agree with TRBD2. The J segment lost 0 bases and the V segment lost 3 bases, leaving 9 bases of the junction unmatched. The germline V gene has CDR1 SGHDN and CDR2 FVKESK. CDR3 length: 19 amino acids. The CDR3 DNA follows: TGTGCCAGCAGCCATTTATTGGGACTAGCGGGACCGAGCACAGATACGCAGTATTTT. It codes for CASSHLLGLAGPSTDTQYF.

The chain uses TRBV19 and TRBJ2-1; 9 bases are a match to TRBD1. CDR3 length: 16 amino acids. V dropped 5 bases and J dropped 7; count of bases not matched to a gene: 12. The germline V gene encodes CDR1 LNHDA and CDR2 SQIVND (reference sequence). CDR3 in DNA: TGTGCCAGTAGTGGAGGACAGGGGTCGGGGGTGAATGAGCAGTTCTTC. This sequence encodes CASSGGQGSGVNEQFF.

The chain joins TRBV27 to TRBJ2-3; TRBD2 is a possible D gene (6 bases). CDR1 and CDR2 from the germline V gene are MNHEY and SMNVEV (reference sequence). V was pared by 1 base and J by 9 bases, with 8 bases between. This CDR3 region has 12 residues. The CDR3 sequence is CASSLFGGTQYF. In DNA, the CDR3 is TGTGCCAGCAGTTTATTTGGGGGGACGCAGTATTTT.

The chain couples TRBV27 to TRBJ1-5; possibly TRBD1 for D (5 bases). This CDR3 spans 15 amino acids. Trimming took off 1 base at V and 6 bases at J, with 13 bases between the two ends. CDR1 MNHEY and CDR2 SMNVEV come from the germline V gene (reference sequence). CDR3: CASSLWARGSQPQHF. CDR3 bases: TGTGCCAGCAGTTTATGGGCCCGGGGGAGTCAGCCCCAGCATTTT.

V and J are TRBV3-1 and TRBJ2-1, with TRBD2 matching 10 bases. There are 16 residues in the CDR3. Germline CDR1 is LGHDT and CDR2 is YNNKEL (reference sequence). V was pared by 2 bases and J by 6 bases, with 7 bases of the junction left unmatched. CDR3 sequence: CASSQLSLAGRNEQFF. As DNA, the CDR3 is TGTGCCAGCAGCCAATTGTCACTAGCGGGGCGCAATGAGCAGTTCTTC.

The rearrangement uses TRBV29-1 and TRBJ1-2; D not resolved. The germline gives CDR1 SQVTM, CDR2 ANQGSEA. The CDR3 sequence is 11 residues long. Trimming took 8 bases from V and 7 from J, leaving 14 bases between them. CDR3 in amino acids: CSTLGRVGYTF. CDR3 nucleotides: TGCAGCACCCTTGGAAGGGTTGGCTACACCTTC.

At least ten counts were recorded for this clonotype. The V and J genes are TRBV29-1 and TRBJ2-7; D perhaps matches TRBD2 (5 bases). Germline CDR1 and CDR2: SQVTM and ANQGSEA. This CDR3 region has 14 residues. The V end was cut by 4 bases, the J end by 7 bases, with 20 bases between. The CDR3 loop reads CSVVGSRVRGEQYF. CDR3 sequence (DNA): TGCAGCGTTGTTGGGTCGCGGGTACGAGGGGAGCAGTACTTC.

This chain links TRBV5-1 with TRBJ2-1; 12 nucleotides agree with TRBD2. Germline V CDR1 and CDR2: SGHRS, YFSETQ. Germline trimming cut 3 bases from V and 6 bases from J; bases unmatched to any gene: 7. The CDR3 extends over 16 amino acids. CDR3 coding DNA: TGCGCCAGCAGCTATCTAGCGGGGGGGCTTGTCAATGAGCAGTTCTTC. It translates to CASSYLAGGLVNEQFF.